Listed below are T cell receptor beta chains from one sample, sequenced in a study of OX40 agonist ivuxolimab in advanced cancers. TCRdb's table, derived via immunoSEQ multiplex PCR, lists solely in-frame clones and lacks some. Among around 61,000 clones listed, 92% were seen once. Sequences were derived from CD4+ or CD8+ T cells sorted from blood, sampled in a trial of the OX40 agonist ivuxolimab. These receptors came from an adult with an advanced solid tumor such as melanoma, head and neck, liver or kidney cancer. The CDR3 runs from the conserved cysteine through the conserved F or W. The order of the fields is J gene, clone size, V gene, D gene, CDR3 DNA, CDR3 protein. D genes are given only for firm matches. Not all rows give a size; the values are once, few, many and, for expanded clones, a class.

j_call: TRBJ2-7; clone_size: NA; v_call: TRBV28; d_call: NA; cdr3_nt: TGTGCCAGCAGTTTCAGTCCAAGGGCCAACTACGAGCAGTACTTC; cdr3_aa: CASSFSPRANYEQYF
j_call: TRBJ2-7; clone_size: once; v_call: TRBV11-2; d_call: NA; cdr3_nt: TGTGCCAGCAGCTTGCACGGGGAGGCCTACGAGCAGTACTTC; cdr3_aa: CASSLHGEAYEQYF
j_call: TRBJ2-3; clone_size: once; v_call: TRBV6-6; d_call: TRBD2; cdr3_nt: TGTGCCAGCAGTTTACTAGCGGGAGTAGGCACAGATACGCAGTATTTT; cdr3_aa: CASSLLAGVGTDTQYF
j_call: TRBJ1-5; clone_size: NA; v_call: TRBV30; d_call: NA; cdr3_nt: TGTGCCTGGAGTGTAGGGGGGGGAAAACAGCCCCAGCATTTT; cdr3_aa: CAWSVGGGKQPQHF
j_call: TRBJ1-5; clone_size: NA; v_call: TRBV28; d_call: NA; cdr3_nt: TGTGCCAGCAGTTTATGGGACGGAGTTAGCAATCAGCCCCAGCATTTT; cdr3_aa: CASSLWDGVSNQPQHF
j_call: TRBJ2-3; clone_size: NA; v_call: TRBV7-2; d_call: NA; cdr3_nt: TGTGCCAGCAGCTCCGCAGATACGCAGTATTTT; cdr3_aa: CASSSADTQYF
j_call: TRBJ2-3; clone_size: NA; v_call: TRBV6-4; d_call: TRBD2; cdr3_nt: TGTGCCAGCAGCGGACTAGCGGGGGAGAGCACAGATACGCAGTATTTT; cdr3_aa: CASSGLAGESTDTQYF
j_call: TRBJ2-1; clone_size: NA; v_call: TRBV19; d_call: TRBD2; cdr3_nt: TGTGCCAGTAGTATTACTAGCGGGGCGTACAATGAGCAGTTCTTC; cdr3_aa: CASSITSGAYNEQFF
j_call: TRBJ1-1; clone_size: NA; v_call: TRBV27; d_call: NA; cdr3_nt: TGTGCCAGCAGCTCGAACACTGAAGCTTTCTTT; cdr3_aa: CASSSNTEAFF
j_call: TRBJ1-2; clone_size: NA; v_call: TRBV7-2; d_call: NA; cdr3_nt: TGTGCCAGCAGTACCACAGGGTTTGGCTACACCTTC; cdr3_aa: CASSTTGFGYTF
j_call: TRBJ1-4; clone_size: NA; v_call: TRBV15; d_call: TRBD1; cdr3_nt: TGTGCCACCAGCGACACCGGGACAGAAGGTGAAAAACTGTTTTTT; cdr3_aa: CATSDTGTEGEKLFF
j_call: TRBJ2-1; clone_size: NA; v_call: TRBV25-1; d_call: NA; cdr3_nt: TGTGCCAGCGGCTCCTACAATGAGCAGTTCTTC; cdr3_aa: CASGSYNEQFF
j_call: TRBJ2-1; clone_size: NA; v_call: TRBV6-5; d_call: NA; cdr3_nt: TGTGCCAGCAGCCCTATGGACAGACTGGTGGATGAGCAGTTCTTC; cdr3_aa: CASSPMDRLVDEQFF
j_call: TRBJ1-1; clone_size: NA; v_call: TRBV30; d_call: NA; cdr3_nt: TGTGCCTGGAGTGTTGGGATTGAAGCTTTCTTT; cdr3_aa: CAWSVGIEAFF
j_call: TRBJ1-6; clone_size: NA; v_call: TRBV28; d_call: NA; cdr3_nt: TGTGCCAGCAGTCAGGGCGATTCACCCCTCCACTTT; cdr3_aa: CASSQGDSPLHF
j_call: TRBJ1-1; clone_size: NA; v_call: TRBV4-1; d_call: NA; cdr3_nt: TGCGCCAGCAGCCAGAGGGGATCTGAAGCTTTCTTT; cdr3_aa: CASSQRGSEAFF
j_call: TRBJ1-5; clone_size: NA; v_call: TRBV6-1; d_call: NA; cdr3_nt: TGTGCCAGCAGTGACGGACCACCAAGCCGTTTCGATCAGCCCCAGCATTTT; cdr3_aa: CASSDGPPSRFDQPQHF
j_call: TRBJ2-7; clone_size: NA; v_call: TRBV27; d_call: NA; cdr3_nt: TGTGCCAGCAGTTTACTGAGCTCCTACGAGCAGTACTTC; cdr3_aa: CASSLLSSYEQYF
j_call: TRBJ2-3; clone_size: NA; v_call: TRBV9; d_call: NA; cdr3_nt: TGTGCCAGCAGCGTAGAAGGAGGCACAGATACGCAGTATTTT; cdr3_aa: CASSVEGGTDTQYF
j_call: TRBJ1-5; clone_size: NA; v_call: TRBV19; d_call: NA; cdr3_nt: TGTGCCAGTAGTATAAGGGATAGCAATCAGCCCCAGCATTTT; cdr3_aa: CASSIRDSNQPQHF
j_call: TRBJ1-2; clone_size: NA; v_call: TRBV18; d_call: NA; cdr3_nt: TGTGCCAGCTCACCCGACCCTGGCCGGACAGACCGCTATGGCTACACCTTC; cdr3_aa: CASSPDPGRTDRYGYTF
j_call: TRBJ2-1; clone_size: NA; v_call: TRBV25-1; d_call: NA; cdr3_nt: TGTGCCAGCAGTGTCATAGACAGTACCTCCTACAATGAGCAGTTCTTC; cdr3_aa: CASSVIDSTSYNEQFF
j_call: TRBJ1-1; clone_size: once; v_call: TRBV4-3; d_call: NA; cdr3_nt: TGCGCCAGCAGCCAAGATCATGCAGGGGCCGAAGCTTTCTTT; cdr3_aa: CASSQDHAGAEAFF
j_call: TRBJ1-1; clone_size: NA; v_call: TRBV6-5; d_call: NA; cdr3_nt: TGTGCCAGCAGTTATCTGGGTAACACTGAAGCTTTCTTT; cdr3_aa: CASSYLGNTEAFF
j_call: TRBJ2-4; clone_size: NA; v_call: TRBV30; d_call: TRBD2; cdr3_nt: TGTGCCTGGAGTGGGAGTGGACTAGCGCCAAACATTCAGTACTTC; cdr3_aa: CAWSGSGLAPNIQYF
j_call: TRBJ1-1; clone_size: NA; v_call: TRBV4-3; d_call: NA; cdr3_nt: TGCGCCAGCAGCCAAGAAAGCATGGGGCAGGGAGTTCTTTTCGCTGAAGCTTTCTTT; cdr3_aa: CASSQESMGQGVLFAEAFF
j_call: TRBJ2-1; clone_size: NA; v_call: TRBV6-5; d_call: TRBD2; cdr3_nt: TGTGCCAGCAGTTCCCCTCGACTAGCCCTTGAGAATGAGCAGTTCTTC; cdr3_aa: CASSSPRLALENEQFF
j_call: TRBJ1-1; clone_size: NA; v_call: TRBV6-5; d_call: NA; cdr3_nt: TGTGCCAGCAGTTACGGGCGGGGGCGCACTGAAGCTTTCTTT; cdr3_aa: CASSYGRGRTEAFF
j_call: TRBJ1-1; clone_size: NA; v_call: TRBV6-6; d_call: NA; cdr3_nt: TGTGCCAGCAGTTACTCGGAAGGGAACACTGAAGCTTTCTTT; cdr3_aa: CASSYSEGNTEAFF
j_call: TRBJ1-5; clone_size: NA; v_call: TRBV6-1; d_call: NA; cdr3_nt: TGTGCCAGCAGTCCCCGGCGTGCGGAAGGGGAGCCCCAGCATTTT; cdr3_aa: CASSPRRAEGEPQHF
j_call: TRBJ2-1; clone_size: NA; v_call: TRBV4-1; d_call: NA; cdr3_nt: TGCGCCAGCAGCCAATCAGGGTCCCCCTACAATGAGCAGTTCTTC; cdr3_aa: CASSQSGSPYNEQFF
j_call: TRBJ2-3; clone_size: NA; v_call: TRBV9; d_call: NA; cdr3_nt: TGTGCCAGCAGCGTAGGTGCAGATACGCAGTATTTT; cdr3_aa: CASSVGADTQYF
j_call: TRBJ1-1; clone_size: NA; v_call: TRBV28; d_call: TRBD1; cdr3_nt: TGTGCCAGCACCGAGACAGGGAAGCGCCTAGCAGCTTTCTTT; cdr3_aa: CASTETGKRLAAFF
j_call: TRBJ1-1; clone_size: NA; v_call: TRBV11-3; d_call: NA; cdr3_nt: TGTGCCAGCAGCTTAGGAGGGAGTTGGACTGAAGCTTTCTTT; cdr3_aa: CASSLGGSWTEAFF
j_call: TRBJ2-7; clone_size: once; v_call: TRBV29-1; d_call: TRBD1; cdr3_nt: TGCAGCGTGATTATATTGACAGGGGTCAAGTACGAGCAGTACTTC; cdr3_aa: CSVIILTGVKYEQYF
j_call: TRBJ1-5; clone_size: NA; v_call: TRBV28; d_call: NA; cdr3_nt: TGTGCCAGCAGTTTACTAGGGCCCCAGCATTTT; cdr3_aa: CASSLLGPQHF
j_call: TRBJ2-3; clone_size: NA; v_call: TRBV7-2; d_call: NA; cdr3_nt: TGTGCCAGCAGCTCTGGGAGCACAGATACGCAGTATTTT; cdr3_aa: CASSSGSTDTQYF
j_call: TRBJ1-5; clone_size: NA; v_call: TRBV30; d_call: TRBD1; cdr3_nt: TGTGCCTGGAGTACGACAGGGGGCGGCGGACAGCCCCAGCATTTT; cdr3_aa: CAWSTTGGGGQPQHF
j_call: TRBJ2-1; clone_size: NA; v_call: TRBV7-8; d_call: TRBD2; cdr3_nt: TGTGCCAGCAGCTTAGTTCCTGGATGGAAAGAACTAGCGGATAATGAGCAGTTCTTC; cdr3_aa: CASSLVPGWKELADNEQFF
j_call: TRBJ1-2; clone_size: NA; v_call: TRBV9; d_call: NA; cdr3_nt: TGTGCCAGCATCGGGGGCGCCGACTATGGCTACACCTTC; cdr3_aa: CASIGGADYGYTF
j_call: TRBJ1-3; clone_size: NA; v_call: TRBV28; d_call: NA; cdr3_nt: TGTGCCAGCAGCCTGGGGCAGAACTCTGGAAACACCATATATTTT; cdr3_aa: CASSLGQNSGNTIYF
j_call: TRBJ2-3; clone_size: NA; v_call: TRBV2; d_call: NA; cdr3_nt: TGTGCCAGCAGTGAAAATCCTAGCACAGATACGCAGTATTTT; cdr3_aa: CASSENPSTDTQYF
j_call: TRBJ1-2; clone_size: NA; v_call: TRBV6-5; d_call: NA; cdr3_nt: TGTGCCAGCAGTTACGAGGGGCACTATGGCTACACCTTC; cdr3_aa: CASSYEGHYGYTF
j_call: TRBJ2-3; clone_size: NA; v_call: TRBV6-1; d_call: TRBD2; cdr3_nt: TGTGCCAGCAGTGACGGGACTAGCGGAATAGGGGATACGCAGTATTTT; cdr3_aa: CASSDGTSGIGDTQYF
j_call: TRBJ1-5; clone_size: NA; v_call: TRBV4-1; d_call: NA; cdr3_nt: TGCGCCAGTTCGAATCAGGCAGGTAGCAATCAGCCCCAGCATTTT; cdr3_aa: CASSNQAGSNQPQHF
j_call: TRBJ2-2; clone_size: NA; v_call: TRBV4-1; d_call: NA; cdr3_nt: TGCGCCAGCAGCCATGAGAGCGGGGAGCTGTTTTTT; cdr3_aa: CASSHESGELFF